This T cell receptor beta chain is drawn from a study of blood T cell repertoires in COVID-19. Across the whole study: Samples representing acute and convalescent COVID-19 were sourced from the United States, Italy and Spain.

Germline loops: CDR1 SGDLS, CDR2 YYNGEE. The ends were cut back, 0 bases at V and 3 bases at J, with 11 bases in the middle. CDR3 length: 15 amino acids. This clone was seen a few times. Authors' data handling: The authors estimated nucleated cell counts from reference gene primer amplification. Libraries were prepared by immunoSEQ multiplex PCR; TCRdb keeps only in-frame clonotypes and omits some of them. The V and J calls and the clone size are those of that table, but D and trimming were determined from the DNA. The profile covers approximately 110,000 clones, with approximately 74% appearing a single time and 4.5% to 6% taken by the ten largest.

The sample consisted of peripheral blood. The rearrangement uses TRBV9 and TRBJ2-3, with D unresolved. The TCR was taken from a man of 80 years or more with COVID-19, enrolled during active disease. The CDR3 loop reads CASSVEPSVTDTQYF. The DNA of the CDR3 is TGTGCCAGCAGCGTAGAACCGTCAGTAACAGATACGCAGTATTTT.